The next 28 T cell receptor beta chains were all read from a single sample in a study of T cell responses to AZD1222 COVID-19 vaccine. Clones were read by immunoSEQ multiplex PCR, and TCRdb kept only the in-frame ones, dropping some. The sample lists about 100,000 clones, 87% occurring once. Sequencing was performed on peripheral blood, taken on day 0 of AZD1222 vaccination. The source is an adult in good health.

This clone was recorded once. The DNA for the CDR3 is TGTGCCAGCAGCTCCGGGACCCGAGATACGCAGTATTTT. It codes for CASSSGTRDTQYF. The rearrangement uses TRBV11-2 and TRBJ2-3; the D call may be TRBD1 or TRBD2 (5 bases each). The CDR3 length is 13 residues. Germline CDR1 SGHAT, CDR2 FQNNGV. Trimming left V 4 bases short and J 5 bases short, with 10 bases between.

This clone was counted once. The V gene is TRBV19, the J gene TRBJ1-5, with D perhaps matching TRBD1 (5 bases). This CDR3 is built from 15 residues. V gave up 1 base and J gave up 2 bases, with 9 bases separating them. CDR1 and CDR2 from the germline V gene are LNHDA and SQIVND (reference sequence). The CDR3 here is CASSIGGARNQPQHF. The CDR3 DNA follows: TGTGCCAGTAGTATAGGAGGGGCCCGCAATCAGCCCCAGCATTTT. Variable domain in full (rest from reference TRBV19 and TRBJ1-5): DGGITQSPKYLFRKEGQNVTLSCEQNLNHDAMYWYRQDPGQGLRLIYYSQIVNDFQKGDIAEGYSVSREKKESFPLTVTSAQKNPTAFYLCASSIGGARNQPQHFGDGTRLSIL.

DNA for the CDR3: TGTGCCAGCTCACCACCGGAGACAGGGGCTAACTATGGCTACACCTTC. It translates to CASSPPETGANYGYTF. The V gene is TRBV18, the J gene TRBJ1-2; TRBD1 matches 8 bases. The CDR3 extends over 16 amino acids. Germline assignment: CDR1 KGHSH and CDR2 LQKENI. V dropped 0 bases and J dropped 0; count of bases not matched to a gene: 3.

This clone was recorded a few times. CDR3 amino acids: CASSLNWVNTGELFF. In DNA, the CDR3 is TGTGCCAGCAGTTTAAATTGGGTGAACACCGGGGAGCTGTTTTTT. V gene TRBV28 combines with J gene TRBJ2-2; D remains unclear. Germline CDR1 MDHEN, CDR2 SYDVKM. Trimming pared 2 bases from V and 1 base from J, leaving 8 bases between. The CDR3 has 15 amino acids.

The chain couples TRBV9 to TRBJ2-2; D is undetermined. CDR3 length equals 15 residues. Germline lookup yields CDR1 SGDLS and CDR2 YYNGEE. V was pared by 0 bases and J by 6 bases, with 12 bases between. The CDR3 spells CASSVGRRRAGELFF. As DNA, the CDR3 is TGTGCCAGCAGCGTAGGCCGACGGCGCGCCGGGGAGCTGTTTTTT.

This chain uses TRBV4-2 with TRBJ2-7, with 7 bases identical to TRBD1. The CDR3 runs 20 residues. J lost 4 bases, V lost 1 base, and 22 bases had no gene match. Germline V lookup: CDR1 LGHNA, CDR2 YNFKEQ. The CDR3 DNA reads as TGTGCCAGCAGCCAAGGGTTGCGTCGGCAGGGGGTTCTCTATTCTTACGAGCAGTACTTC. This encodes CASSQGLRRQGVLYSYEQYF.

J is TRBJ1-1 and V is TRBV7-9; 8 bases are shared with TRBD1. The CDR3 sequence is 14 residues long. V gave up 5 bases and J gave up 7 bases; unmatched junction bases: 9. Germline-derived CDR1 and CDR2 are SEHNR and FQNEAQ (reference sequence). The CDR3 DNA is TGTGCCAGCAGCCTCGGACAGGGAACGCTTGAAGCTTTCTTT. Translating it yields CASSLGQGTLEAFF.

CDR3 coding DNA: TGTGCCTGCCCTAGCGGGACGAACACCGGGGAGCTGTTTTTT. Protein: CACPSGTNTGELFF. V usage is TRBV30 and J usage is TRBJ2-2, with 9 bases identical to TRBD2. J was trimmed by 0 bases and V by 6 bases; bases with no gene match: 2. CDR1 is GTSNPN, CDR2 SVGIG, per germline (reference sequence). The CDR3 loop spans 14 amino acids.

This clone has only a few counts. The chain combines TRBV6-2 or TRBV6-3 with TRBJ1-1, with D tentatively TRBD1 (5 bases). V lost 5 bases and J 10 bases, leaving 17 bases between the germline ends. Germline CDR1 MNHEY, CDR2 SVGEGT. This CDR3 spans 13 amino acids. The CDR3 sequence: CASSPQQTGGAFF. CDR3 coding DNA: TGTGCCAGCAGTCCACAGCAAACAGGCGGAGCTTTCTTT.

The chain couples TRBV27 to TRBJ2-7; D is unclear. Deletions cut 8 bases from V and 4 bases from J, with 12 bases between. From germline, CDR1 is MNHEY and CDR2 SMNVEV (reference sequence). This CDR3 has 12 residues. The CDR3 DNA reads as TGTGCCAGCGGCCTAGGAAGGTACGAGCAGTACTTC. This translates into CASGLGRYEQYF.

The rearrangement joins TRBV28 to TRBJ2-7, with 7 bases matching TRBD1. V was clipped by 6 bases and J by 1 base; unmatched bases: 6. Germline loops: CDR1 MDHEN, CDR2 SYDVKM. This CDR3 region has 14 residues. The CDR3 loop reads CASSFSQGSYEQYF. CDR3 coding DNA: TGTGCCAGCAGCTTTTCACAGGGGTCCTACGAGCAGTACTTC. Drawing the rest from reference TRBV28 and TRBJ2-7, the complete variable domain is DVKVTQSSRYLVKRTGEKVFLECVQDMDHENMFWYRQDPGLGLRLIYFSYDVKMKEKGDIPEGYSVSREKKERFSLILESASTNQTSMYLCASSFSQGSYEQYFGPGTRLTVT.

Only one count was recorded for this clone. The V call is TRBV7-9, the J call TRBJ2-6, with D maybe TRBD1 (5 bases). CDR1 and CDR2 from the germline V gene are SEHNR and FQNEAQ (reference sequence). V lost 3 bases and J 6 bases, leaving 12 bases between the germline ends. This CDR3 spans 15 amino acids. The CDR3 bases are TGTGCCAGCAGCTTGTGGGGCTGGCAGGCCAACGTCCTGACTTTC. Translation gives CASSLWGWQANVLTF.

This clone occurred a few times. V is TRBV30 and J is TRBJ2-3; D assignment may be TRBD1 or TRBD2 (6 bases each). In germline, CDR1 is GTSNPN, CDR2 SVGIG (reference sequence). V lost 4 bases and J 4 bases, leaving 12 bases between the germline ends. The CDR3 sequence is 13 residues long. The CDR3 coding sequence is TGTGCCTGGAAGGCCGGGGGCGCAGATACGCAGTATTTT. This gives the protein CAWKAGGADTQYF.

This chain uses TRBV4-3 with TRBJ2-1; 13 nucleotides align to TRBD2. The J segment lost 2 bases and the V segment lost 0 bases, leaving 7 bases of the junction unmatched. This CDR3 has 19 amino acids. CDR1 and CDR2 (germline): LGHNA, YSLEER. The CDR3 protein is CASSQELAGGNGPYNEQFF. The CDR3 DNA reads TGCGCCAGCAGCCAAGAACTAGCGGGGGGGAACGGGCCCTACAATGAGCAGTTCTTC.

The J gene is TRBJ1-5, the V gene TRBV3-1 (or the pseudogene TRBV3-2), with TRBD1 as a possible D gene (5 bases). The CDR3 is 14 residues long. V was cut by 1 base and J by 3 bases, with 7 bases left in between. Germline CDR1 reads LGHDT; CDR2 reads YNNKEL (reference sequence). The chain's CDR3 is CASSQAGYNQPQHF. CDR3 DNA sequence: TGTGCCAGCAGCCAAGCAGGGTACAATCAGCCCCAGCATTTT.

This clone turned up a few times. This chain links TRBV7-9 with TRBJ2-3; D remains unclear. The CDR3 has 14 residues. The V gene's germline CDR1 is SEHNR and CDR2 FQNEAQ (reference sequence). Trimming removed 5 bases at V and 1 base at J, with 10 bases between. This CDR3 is CASSPSPGTDTQYF. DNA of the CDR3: TGTGCCAGCAGCCCCTCGCCAGGCACAGATACGCAGTATTTT.

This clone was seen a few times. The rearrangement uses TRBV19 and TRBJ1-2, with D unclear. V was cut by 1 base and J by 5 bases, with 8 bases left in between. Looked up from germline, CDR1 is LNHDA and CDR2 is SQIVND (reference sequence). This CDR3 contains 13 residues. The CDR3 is CASSIGQIYGYTF. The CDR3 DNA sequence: TGTGCCAGTAGTATAGGCCAGATTTATGGCTACACCTTC.

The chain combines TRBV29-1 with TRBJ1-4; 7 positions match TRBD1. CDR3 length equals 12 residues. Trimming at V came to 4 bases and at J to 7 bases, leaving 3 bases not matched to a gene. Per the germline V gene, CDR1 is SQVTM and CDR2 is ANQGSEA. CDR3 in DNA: TGCAGCGTTGTCTCAGGGGGTGAAAAACTGTTTTTT. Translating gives CSVVSGGEKLFF.

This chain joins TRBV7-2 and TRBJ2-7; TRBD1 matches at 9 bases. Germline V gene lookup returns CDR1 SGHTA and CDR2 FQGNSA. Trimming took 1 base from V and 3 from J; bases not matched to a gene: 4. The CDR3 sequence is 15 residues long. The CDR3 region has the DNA TGTGCCAGCAGCTTAGGAGGACAGGGGAACTACGAGCAGTACTTC. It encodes CASSLGGQGNYEQYF. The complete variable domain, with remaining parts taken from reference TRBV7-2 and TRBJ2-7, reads GAGVSQSPSNKVTEKGKDVELRCDPISGHTALYWYRQSLGQGLEFLIYFQGNSAPDKSGLPSDRFSAERTGGSVSTLTIQRTQQEDSAVYLCASSLGGQGNYEQYFGPGTRLTVT.

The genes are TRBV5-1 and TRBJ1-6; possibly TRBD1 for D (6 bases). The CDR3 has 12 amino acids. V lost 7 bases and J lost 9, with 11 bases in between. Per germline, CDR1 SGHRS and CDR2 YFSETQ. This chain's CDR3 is CASQGTGSPLHF. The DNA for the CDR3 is TGCGCCAGCCAGGGGACCGGTTCACCCCTCCACTTT.

The CDR3 DNA sequence: TGCGCCAGCAGCCAAGATCAGGGAGGGGGATACAATGAGCAGTTCTTC. It codes for CASSQDQGGGYNEQFF. This chain links TRBV4-3 with TRBJ2-1; D perhaps matches TRBD2 (7 bases). The CDR3 covers 16 residues. V shed 0 bases and J shed 4 bases, with 13 bases lying between them. Germline CDR1 is LGHNA and CDR2 is YSLEER.

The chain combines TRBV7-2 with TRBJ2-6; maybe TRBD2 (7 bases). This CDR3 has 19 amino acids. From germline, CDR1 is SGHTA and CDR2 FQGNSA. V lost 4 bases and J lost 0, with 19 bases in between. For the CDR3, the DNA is TGTGCCAGCAGCTCCTTCGGGGGGCAAGCTATCTCTGGGGCCAACGTCCTGACTTTC. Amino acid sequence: CASSSFGGQAISGANVLTF.

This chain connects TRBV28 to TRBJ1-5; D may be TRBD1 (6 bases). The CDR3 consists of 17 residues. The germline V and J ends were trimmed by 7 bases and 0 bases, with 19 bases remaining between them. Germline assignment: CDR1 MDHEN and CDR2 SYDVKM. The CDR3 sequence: CASNRGGGTHSNQPQHF. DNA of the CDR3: TGTGCCAGCAACCGGGGTGGGGGGACACATAGCAATCAGCCCCAGCATTTT.

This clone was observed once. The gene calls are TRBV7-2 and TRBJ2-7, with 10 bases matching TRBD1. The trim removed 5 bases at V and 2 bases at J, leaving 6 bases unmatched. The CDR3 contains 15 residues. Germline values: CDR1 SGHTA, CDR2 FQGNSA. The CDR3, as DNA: TGTGCCAGCAGCGCGAGGGACAGGGGAACCTACGAGCAGTACTTC. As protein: CASSARDRGTYEQYF.

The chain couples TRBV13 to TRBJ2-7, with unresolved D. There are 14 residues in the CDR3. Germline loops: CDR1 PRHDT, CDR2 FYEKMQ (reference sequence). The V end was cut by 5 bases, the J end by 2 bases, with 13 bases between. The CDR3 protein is CASSDGPGPYEQYF. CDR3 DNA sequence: TGTGCCAGCAGCGATGGGCCAGGCCCCTACGAGCAGTACTTC.

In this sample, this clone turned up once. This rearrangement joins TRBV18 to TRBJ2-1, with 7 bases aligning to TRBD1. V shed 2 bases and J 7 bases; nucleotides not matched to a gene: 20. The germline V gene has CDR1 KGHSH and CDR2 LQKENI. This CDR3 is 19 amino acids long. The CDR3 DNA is TGTGCCAGCTCACCAGTCACAGAGACAGGGCTAGCCTACACGAATGAGCAGTTCTTC. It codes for CASSPVTETGLAYTNEQFF.

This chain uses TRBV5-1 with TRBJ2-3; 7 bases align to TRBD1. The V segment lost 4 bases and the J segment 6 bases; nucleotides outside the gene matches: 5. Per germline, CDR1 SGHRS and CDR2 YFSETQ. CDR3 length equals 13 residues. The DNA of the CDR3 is TGCGCCAGCAGCCCGGACAGGCCGGATACGCAGTATTTT. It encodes CASSPDRPDTQYF.

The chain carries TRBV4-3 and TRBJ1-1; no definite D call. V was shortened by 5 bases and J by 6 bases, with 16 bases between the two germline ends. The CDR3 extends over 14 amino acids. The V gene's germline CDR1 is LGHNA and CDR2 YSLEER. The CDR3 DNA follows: TGCGCCAGCAGCAGAACGGGGATGTGGGCTGAAGCTTTCTTT. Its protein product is CASSRTGMWAEAFF.